This T cell receptor beta chain derives from a study of identical twins. Study results and caveats: When twins shared out-of-frame alpha sequences, those sequences had excess low generation probability. In beta out-of-frame sequences, the excess sharing between twins was weaker. Models, which agreed with sharing between unrelated individuals, nonetheless underestimated the out-of-frame TCR alpha sharing seen in monozygotic twins.

This clonotype was recorded a few times. The target antigen is unknown. With template switching, a universal primer site was added, and the cDNA carried unique molecular identifiers. One entry per CDR3 protein results from TCRdb running MiXCR on the 5' RACE reads. The table has a few hundred thousand distinct CDR3 sequences, roughly 9.8% seen once. Germline V gene sequence: CDR1 MNHEY, CDR2 SMNVEV (reference sequence). V dropped 7 bases and J dropped 4; count of bases not matched to a gene: 8. The CDR3 is made up of 15 amino acids. This sample was also put to use in a study of yellow fever vaccine responses in identical twins.

The V call is TRBV27, the J call TRBJ2-3; TRBD1 agrees at 10 bases. Sequencing used CD8+ T cells sorted from blood. The sequence derives from a woman younger than 35 in good health. The CDR3 loop reads CASKPGQGFADTQYF. For the CDR3, the DNA is TGTGCCAGCAAACCGGGACAGGGGTTCGCAGATACGCAGTATTTT.